The clone carrying this TCR beta chain was counted many times. Antigen unknown. Regarding time point: persistent/refractory GD, antithyroid drugs over 5 years with positive TRAb. The TCR library was made from RNA extracted from PBMCs. CDR3-region Arm-PCR and iRepertoire HTBI primers produced the TCR beta libraries. As originally analysed: Across all samples, just over 60 TRBV segments and 15 or so TRBJ segments were identified. TCRdb redid the calling of the multiplex PCR reads with MiXCR, one entry per CDR3 protein. TCRdb, not the original authors, processed these V and J calls. Here the sample spans about 290,000 distinct CDR3 sequences, around a fifth being singletons. This record comes from a study of regulatory T cells in long-lasting Graves disease. The overall study: More than 5 years of antithyroid drugs with positive TSH receptor antibodies defined persistent Graves' disease.

The V end was cut by 0 bases, the J end by 0 bases, with 24 bases between. Germline assignment: CDR1 MDHEN and CDR2 SYDVKM. CDR3 size: 20 residues. General observations from the study: Among the persistent patients, fewer than 3,000 public clonotypes were shared, more than the roughly 900 shared among new patients.

This chain links TRBV28 with TRBJ2-7, with D tentatively TRBD2 (6 bases). The clonotype originates from a female donor with Graves disease. The sample was peripheral blood mononuclear cells (PBMCs), taken when the disease was refractory, from a patient treated with antithyroid drugs. The chain's CDR3 is CASSLWDVSGQRASSYEQYF. CDR3 nucleotides: TGTGCCAGCAGTTTATGGGACGTTAGCGGCCAGCGGGCTAGCTCCTACGAGCAGTACTTC.